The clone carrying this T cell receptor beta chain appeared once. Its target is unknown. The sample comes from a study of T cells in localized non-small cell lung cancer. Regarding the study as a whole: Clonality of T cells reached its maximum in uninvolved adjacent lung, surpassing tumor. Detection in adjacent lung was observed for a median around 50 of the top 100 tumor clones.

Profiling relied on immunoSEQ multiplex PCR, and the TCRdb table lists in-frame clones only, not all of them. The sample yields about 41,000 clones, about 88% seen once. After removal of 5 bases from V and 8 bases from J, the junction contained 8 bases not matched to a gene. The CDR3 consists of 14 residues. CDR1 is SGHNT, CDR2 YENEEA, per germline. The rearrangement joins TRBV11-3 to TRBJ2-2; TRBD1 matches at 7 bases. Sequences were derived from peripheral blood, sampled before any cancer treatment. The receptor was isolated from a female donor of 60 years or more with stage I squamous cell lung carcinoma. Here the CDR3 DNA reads TGTGCCAGCAGCCCCGGGACAGAAGAAGGGGAGCTGTTTTTT. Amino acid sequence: CASSPGTEEGELFF.